This T cell receptor beta chain derives from a study of blood T cells in healthy people across ages. A second PCR of 7 to 11 cycles used a sample-barcoded 5' primer and a J-beta primer mix. TCRdb processed the 5' RACE reads anew with MiXCR; each CDR3 protein has one entry. The profile covers over a million distinct CDR3 sequences, with under 55% appearing a single time and 18% taken by the ten largest. The CDR3 has 15 amino acids. V lost 2 bases to trimming and J lost 5 bases; unmatched junction nucleotides: 6. Looked up from germline, CDR1 is MNHEY and CDR2 is SMNVEV (reference sequence). The sample consisted of blood. The chain uses TRBV27 and TRBJ1-1; 9 nucleotides align to TRBD1. The receptor was isolated from a woman between 55 and 75 years old in good health. The CDR3 DNA reads as TGTGCCAGCAGTTTACTACAGGGGGCAGGAACTGAAGCTTTCTTT. Amino acids: CASSLLQGAGTEAFF.